These 3 T cell receptor beta chains came from one sample sequenced in a study of T cells in women clearing cervical HPV infection. The protocol was immunoSEQ multiplex PCR, while the TCRdb copy is restricted to in-frame clones and leaves out a portion. This sample carries about 17,000 clones, with roughly 10% going to the ten biggest clones. Sequencing was done on a sample of blood buffy coat. Source of these receptors: a woman aged 18-70 years with a cervical HPV16 infection that either progressed to CIN3+ or cleared (not recorded which).

About this clone: The read terminates 3 residues ahead of where the CDR3 ends, so the germline J gene completes it. The gene calls are TRBV30 and TRBJ2-3; the D is unclear. Germline V gene data show CDR1 as GTSNPN and CDR2 as SVGIG (reference sequence). The CDR3 is 13 amino acids. V was clipped by 8 bases and J by 1 base, with 13 bases between them. CDR3 DNA (partial): TGTGCCGCAAAGGGTGGTGGCACAGATACG. It translates to CAAKGGGTDT. The full CDR3 sequence reads CAAKGGGTDTQYF.

For this clone: The CDR3 end falls 3 residues outside the read, so it is completed with the germline J gene. The V and J genes are TRBV6-1 and TRBJ2-7; possible D gene TRBD2, 6 bases. Germline values: CDR1 MNHNS, CDR2 SASEGT. CDR3 length equals 15 residues. V was cut by 3 bases and J by 1 base, with 13 bases left in between. CDR3 DNA (partial): TGTGCCAGCAGTGAGCGGGACGGGGGATCCTACGAG. Protein product: CASSERDGGSYE. The whole CDR3 protein reads CASSERDGGSYEQYF.

Comment on this clone: Sequencing ends 3 residues short of the CDR3 end; the germline J gene provides the rest. This chain connects TRBV29-1 to TRBJ1-3; possible D gene TRBD1, 5 bases. This CDR3 has 13 amino acids. Germline lookup yields CDR1 SQVTM and CDR2 ANQGSEA. The V and J ends lost 4 bases and 4 bases respectively, with 11 bases between them. CDR3 residues: CSVGGVVGNTIYF. The CDR3 DNA, read in part, is TGCAGCGTTGGAGGGGTCGTGGGAAACACC. The full variable domain, completed using reference TRBV29-1 and TRBJ1-3, is SAVISQKPSRDICQRGTSLTIQCQVDSQVTMMFWYRQQPGQSLTLIATANQGSEATYESGFVIDKFPISRPNLTFSTLTVSNMSPEDSSIYLCSVGGVVGNTIYFGEGSWLTVV.